These T cell receptor beta chains were read from a single sample in a study of blood T cell repertoires in COVID-19. The method was immunoSEQ multiplex PCR; TCRdb's version includes in-frame clones alone and lacks a portion of them. Altogether a few hundred thousand clones are present, 65% to 90% being singletons, with the ten largest covering 5.1%. The sequenced sample consisted of peripheral blood. The receptors here all came from a man aged 45-65 years with active or convalescent COVID-19. The CDR3 runs from the conserved cysteine through the conserved F or W. Fields, in order: V gene, J gene, clone size, D gene, CDR3 DNA, CDR3 protein. D genes are given only for firm matches. Some rows have no size entry. The others give once, few or many, or a class for an expanded clone.

v_gene: TRBV18; j_gene: TRBJ2-7; abundance: -; d_gene: -; CDR3nt: TGTGCCAGCTCATCCACGACAGGAGTCTACGAGCAGTACTTC; CDR3aa: CASSSTTGVYEQYF
v_gene: TRBV6-5; j_gene: TRBJ2-7; abundance: -; d_gene: -; CDR3nt: TGTGCCAGCAGTTACGGTCGGGGCTCCTACGAGCAGTACTTC; CDR3aa: CASSYGRGSYEQYF
v_gene: TRBV3-1/TRBV3-2; j_gene: TRBJ2-2; abundance: -; d_gene: TRBD1; CDR3nt: TGTGCCAGCAGCCAAGTCCTGTCAGGGGGCTCCGGGGAGCTGTTTTTT; CDR3aa: CASSQVLSGGSGELFF
v_gene: TRBV19; j_gene: TRBJ1-2; abundance: -; d_gene: -; CDR3nt: TGTGCCAGTAGTATGTTGGACAGAGGGAACTATGGCTACACCTTC; CDR3aa: CASSMLDRGNYGYTF
v_gene: TRBV3-1/TRBV3-2; j_gene: TRBJ2-7; abundance: -; d_gene: -; CDR3nt: TGTGCCAGCAGCCAAGTTGGGCAGACCAAGCAGTACTTC; CDR3aa: CASSQVGQTKQYF
v_gene: TRBV7-3; j_gene: TRBJ2-2; abundance: -; d_gene: -; CDR3nt: TGTGCCAGCAGCCCAGGCGGGGAGGGGGAGCTGTTTTTT; CDR3aa: CASSPGGEGELFF
v_gene: TRBV3-1/TRBV3-2; j_gene: TRBJ1-1; abundance: -; d_gene: TRBD1; CDR3nt: TGTGCCAGCAGCTACTGGGACAGGCCGAACACTGAAGCTTTCTTT; CDR3aa: CASSYWDRPNTEAFF
v_gene: TRBV2; j_gene: TRBJ2-3; abundance: -; d_gene: -; CDR3nt: TGTGCCAGCAGAGTGACCGGCCGGGGGCGGGGGTCCGATACGCAGTATTTT; CDR3aa: CASRVTGRGRGSDTQYF
v_gene: TRBV3-1/TRBV3-2; j_gene: TRBJ1-2; abundance: -; d_gene: -; CDR3nt: TGTGCCAGCAGCCAAGAGGTGGGTTTTTCGGGAGGGGGCTACACCTTC; CDR3aa: CASSQEVGFSGGGYTF
v_gene: TRBV7-9; j_gene: TRBJ2-7; abundance: -; d_gene: -; CDR3nt: TGTGCCAGCAGTCCTTTCAGGGGATGGGATTACGAGCAGTACTTC; CDR3aa: CASSPFRGWDYEQYF
v_gene: TRBV11-1; j_gene: TRBJ2-3; abundance: -; d_gene: TRBD2; CDR3nt: TGTGCCAGCAGCCGTGGTAGCGGGAGAGGGGATACGCAGTATTTT; CDR3aa: CASSRGSGRGDTQYF
v_gene: TRBV5-1; j_gene: TRBJ2-1; abundance: once; d_gene: -; CDR3nt: TGCGCCAGCAGCTTGGGTAGCGACGGTCGCTCCTACAATGAGCAGTTCTTC; CDR3aa: CASSLGSDGRSYNEQFF